This TCR beta chain was recovered during a study of blood T cell repertoires in COVID-19. Study-level information: Nucleic acid was either cDNA or gDNA, and it came from T cells, B-cell-depleted T cells, or PBMCs.

Data came from immunoSEQ multiplex PCR; TCRdb stores just in-frame clones and leaves some out. The sample consists of 95,000 to 110,000 clones, around 88% of them appearing once. This CDR3 region has 14 residues. Germline CDR1 SEHNR, CDR2 FQNEAQ (reference sequence). V was shortened by 5 bases and J by 4 bases, with 14 bases between the two germline ends. In its sample, this clone was seen a few times. The sequenced material came from peripheral blood. The source of this sequence is a human donor in a cohort sampled during active COVID-19. This chain connects TRBV7-9 to TRBJ1-2; a possible D gene is TRBD1 (5 bases). This chain's CDR3 is CASSPPGVSYGYTF. CDR3 DNA: TGTGCCAGCAGCCCCCCGGGGGTTTCCTATGGCTACACCTTC.